This is a list of T cell receptor beta chains from one sample in a study of cytomegalovirus exposure and HLA in healthy donors. Clones were sequenced by immunoSEQ multiplex PCR, and TCRdb holds only the in-frame ones, with some missing. Of 80,000 to 95,000 clones detected, 60% to 85% appear once; the ten largest clones hold almost 6%. Sequenced material: PBMCs. The receptors derive from a man younger than 35 in good health and CMV-seropositive. Both conserved end residues are part of each CDR3. A D gene is named only where the DNA matches it firmly. Expanded clones are given a class, and other clones once, few, many or no size at all.

J: TRBJ1-2; size: few; D: TRBD1; V: TRBV29-1; DNA: TGCAGCGTACAGGACAGGGGGCTCGGCTATGGCTACACCTTC; CDR3: CSVQDRGLGYGYTF
J: TRBJ1-3; size: -; D: -; V: TRBV15; DNA: TGTGCCACCAGCAGGGACAGAATCTCTGGAAACACCATATATTTT; CDR3: CATSRDRISGNTIYF
J: TRBJ1-1; size: -; D: TRBD1; V: TRBV5-1; DNA: TGCGCCAGCAGCTTTGGGACAGGCAGGACTGAAGCTTTCTTT; CDR3: CASSFGTGRTEAFF
J: TRBJ1-1; size: few; D: -; V: TRBV4-2; DNA: TGTGCCAGCAGCCAAGATCGAGGCAGAAATTTTGAAGCTTTCTTT; CDR3: CASSQDRGRNFEAFF
J: TRBJ2-7; size: -; D: -; V: TRBV25-1; DNA: TGTGCCAGCGAAACGGACAGAACCTACGAGCAGTACTTC; CDR3: CASETDRTYEQYF
J: TRBJ2-3; size: few; D: TRBD2; V: TRBV6-5; DNA: TGTGCCAGCACCAACCAAGCGGGAGAGGCAGATACGCAGTATTTT; CDR3: CASTNQAGEADTQYF
J: TRBJ2-7; size: -; D: TRBD1; V: TRBV11-2; DNA: TGTGCCAGCAGGACGACAGGGGACGAGCAGTACTTC; CDR3: CASRTTGDEQYF
J: TRBJ1-2; size: -; D: -; V: TRBV10-3; DNA: TGTGCCATCAGTGATCGGCACCCTCAAGGTTTGGACAGTGGAGACTATGGCTACACCTTC; CDR3: CAISDRHPQGLDSGDYGYTF
J: TRBJ2-7; size: -; D: -; V: TRBV27; DNA: TGTGCCAGCAGTCCCCTTCAACTCTACGAGCAGTACTTC; CDR3: CASSPLQLYEQYF
J: TRBJ2-1; size: few; D: TRBD2; V: TRBV2; DNA: TGTGCCAGCAGTGCTCCGGGACTAGCGGGAGCGATTGGTGAGCAGTTCTTC; CDR3: CASSAPGLAGAIGEQFF
J: TRBJ2-3; size: few; D: -; V: TRBV28; DNA: TGTGCCAGCAGAGGGGGGGCGCCAGATACGCAGTATTTT; CDR3: CASRGGAPDTQYF
J: TRBJ2-3; size: -; D: -; V: TRBV5-4; DNA: TGTGCCAGCAGCTTGAATTCATCGCAGTATTTT; CDR3: CASSLNSSQYF
J: TRBJ2-4; size: -; D: TRBD2; V: TRBV14; DNA: TGTGCCAGCAGCCCCCGTGGTAGCGGGAGAATAACCAAAAACATTCAGTACTTC; CDR3: CASSPRGSGRITKNIQYF
J: TRBJ1-1; size: -; D: -; V: TRBV29-1; DNA: TGCAGCGCCCGGAGCTTGGGGAGGTCGGACACTGAAGCTTTCTTT; CDR3: CSARSLGRSDTEAFF
J: TRBJ2-2; size: -; D: -; V: TRBV6-5; DNA: TGTGCCAGCAGTTACTCACAACCGAACACCGGGGAGCTGTTTTTT; CDR3: CASSYSQPNTGELFF
J: TRBJ2-5; size: -; D: TRBD2; V: TRBV5-1; DNA: TGCGCCAGCAGCTTGACTAGCGGGCAAGAGACCCAGTACTTC; CDR3: CASSLTSGQETQYF
J: TRBJ1-5; size: -; D: TRBD1; V: TRBV5-6; DNA: TGTGCCAGCAGCTTGGGACAGGGACGTAGCAATCAGCCCCAGCATTTT; CDR3: CASSLGQGRSNQPQHF
J: TRBJ2-1; size: -; D: TRBD2; V: TRBV15; DNA: TGTGCCACCAGCAGACCCGGGGGGATAAATGAGCAGTTCTTC; CDR3: CATSRPGGINEQFF
J: TRBJ1-1; size: -; D: TRBD1; V: TRBV6-5; DNA: TGTGCCAGCAGTTGGGGGACAGGGAACACTGAAGCTTTCTTT; CDR3: CASSWGTGNTEAFF
J: TRBJ2-7; size: -; D: -; V: TRBV6-6; DNA: TGTGCCAGCAGCCCTCCGGCCTACGAGCAGTACTTC; CDR3: CASSPPAYEQYF
J: TRBJ2-7; size: -; D: TRBD1; V: TRBV10-3; DNA: TGTGCCATCAGTGCGGGCGGGGACAGGGCCAACTACGAGCAGTACTTC; CDR3: CAISAGGDRANYEQYF
J: TRBJ2-7; size: -; D: -; V: TRBV6-1; DNA: TGTGCCAGCAGTAAACCGGCGGCTTTGGAGCAGTACTTC; CDR3: CASSKPAALEQYF
J: TRBJ2-5; size: -; D: -; V: TRBV10-2; DNA: TGCGCCAGCAGACGGACAAAGGGGTACCAAGAGACCCAGTACTTC; CDR3: CASRRTKGYQETQYF
J: TRBJ1-4; size: -; D: -; V: TRBV29-1; DNA: TGCAGCGTGGGCCTATTACGCCCAGGAAAACTGTTTTTT; CDR3: CSVGLLRPGKLFF
J: TRBJ1-4; size: -; D: -; V: TRBV6-5; DNA: TGTGCCAGCAGTTACGCGTGGACGCGGGCTGGAGAAAAACTGTTTTTT; CDR3: CASSYAWTRAGEKLFF
J: TRBJ1-5; size: -; D: -; V: TRBV6-1; DNA: TGTGCCAGCGGCCAACAGGGTTATCAGCCCCAGCATTTT; CDR3: CASGQQGYQPQHF
J: TRBJ1-2; size: -; D: -; V: TRBV5-4; DNA: TGTGCCAGCAGCTTGGCGGCAGGGACTCTTAACTATGGCTACACCTTC; CDR3: CASSLAAGTLNYGYTF
J: TRBJ2-7; size: -; D: -; V: TRBV6-5; DNA: TGTGCCAGCAAAAAGGACGGGATTAACTACGAGCAGTACTTC; CDR3: CASKKDGINYEQYF
J: TRBJ1-2; size: -; D: TRBD1; V: TRBV2; DNA: TGTGCCAGCAGTTCTACAGGGGGAGACTATGGCTACACCTTC; CDR3: CASSSTGGDYGYTF
J: TRBJ1-1; size: -; D: -; V: TRBV9; DNA: TGTGCCAGCAGCCCCCAAGGGGCTGGGACTGAAGCTTTCTTT; CDR3: CASSPQGAGTEAFF
J: TRBJ2-2; size: -; D: -; V: TRBV6-1; DNA: TGTGCCAGCAGTGAACGCCTAGGTGGCACCGGGGAGCTGTTTTTT; CDR3: CASSERLGGTGELFF
J: TRBJ2-7; size: -; D: -; V: TRBV4-2; DNA: TGTGCCAGCAGCCCACATAGCGGAAAGGGGAACTACGAGCAGTACTTC; CDR3: CASSPHSGKGNYEQYF
J: TRBJ1-3; size: -; D: -; V: TRBV7-2; DNA: TGTGCCAGCAGCTTGGGCAAGACCATATATTTT; CDR3: CASSLGKTIYF
J: TRBJ1-5; size: -; D: TRBD1; V: TRBV2; DNA: TGTGCCAGCAGTATGGGACAGGGCAATCAGCCCCAGCATTTT; CDR3: CASSMGQGNQPQHF
J: TRBJ1-5; size: -; D: TRBD1; V: TRBV5-1; DNA: TGCGCCAGCAGCTCCGGACAGGCGAATCAGCCCCAGCATTTT; CDR3: CASSSGQANQPQHF
J: TRBJ2-3; size: -; D: TRBD1; V: TRBV5-6; DNA: TGTGCCAGCCGACATACGGGACAGGGGATAGACCTCACAGATACGCAGTATTTT; CDR3: CASRHTGQGIDLTDTQYF